In this sample, the clone carrying this TCR beta chain turned up a few times. Its antigen is currently unknown. The CDR3 contains 18 residues. Deletions cut 6 bases from V and 0 bases from J, with 21 bases between. From germline, CDR1 is MDHEN and CDR2 SYDVKM. The investigators reverse transcribed all of the isolated RNA, so they sequenced expressed TCRB transcripts. Sequencing was performed with immunoSEQ multiplex PCR; in TCRdb, only in-frame clones are kept and a portion is missing. The sample records about 650,000 clones, roughly an eighth being singletons. These data come from a study of beta chain features in type 1 diabetes. Regarding the study as a whole: Moderate but significant shortening of TCRB CDR3s was recorded in all four CD4+ subsets from Type 1 diabetes patients. For type 1 diabetes patients, VDJ junctions showed fewer insertions and more deletions. Sequencing used cDNA, and cells with high TCR expression could therefore be over-represented.

The chain joins TRBV28 to TRBJ2-4, with D perhaps given as TRBD1 or TRBD2 (5 bases each). The specimen was naive CD4+ T cells from blood. The TCR sequence derives from a man aged 25 to 45 with type 1 diabetes. CDR3 nucleotides: TGTGCCAGCAGCCCCGAGGGTACGGGACGGGTAGCCAAAAACATTCAGTACTTC. Protein sequence: CASSPEGTGRVAKNIQYF.